A single sample gave rise to the 29 T cell receptor beta chains below, sequenced in a study of T cells in Graves' hyperthyroidism and ophthalmopathy. There were TCR beta CDR3 regions amplified from RNA transcripts. TCR CDR3 regions were first amplified by RT-PCR with HTBI primers. TCRdb redid the calling of the multiplex PCR reads with MiXCR, one entry per CDR3 protein. The repertoire includes a few hundred thousand distinct CDR3 sequences, 15% to 18% of them detected once, and around 7.3% sits in the top ten. Specimen: blood. Every receptor here comes from a woman aged 25 to 39 with Graves' hyperthyroidism.

As to this clonotype: A much larger clone lies one base from this, so it may be a read error. V gene TRBV6-1 combines with J gene TRBJ2-7; D might be TRBD1 (5 bases). Matching the DNA end better, TRBJ2-1 makes the J call doubtful. This CDR3 has 13 amino acids. The V gene's germline CDR1 is MNHNS and CDR2 SASEGT. The CDR3 region is CASSETDSYEQFF. The CDR3 DNA is TGTGCCAGCAGTGAAACTGACAGCTACGAGCAGTTCTTC.

As for this clonotype: A much larger clone lies one base from this, so it may be a read error. This rearrangement joins TRBV28 to TRBJ2-7, with a possible D match to TRBD2 (6 bases). CDR1 and CDR2 (germline): MDHEN, SYDVKM. The CDR3 loop spans 16 amino acids. V lost 5 bases and J 0 bases, leaving 17 bases between the germline ends. The CDR3: CASSPLVAETSYEQYF. The CDR3 coding sequence is TGTGCCAGCAGTCCCCTCGTAGCGGAGACCTCCTACGAGCAGTACTTC.

This clonotype was seen at least ten times. The V and J genes are TRBV29-1 and TRBJ1-1; D gene ambiguous. The CDR3 is 13 amino acids. Trimming removed 5 bases at V and 1 base at J, with 11 bases between. Germline values: CDR1 SQVTM, CDR2 ANQGSEA. CDR3 protein: CSVQRQTNTEAFF. CDR3 in DNA: TGCAGCGTTCAGAGACAAACGAACACTGAAGCTTTCTTT. Supplemented by reference TRBV29-1 and TRBJ1-1, the full variable domain reads SAVISQKPSRDICQRGTSLTIQCQVDSQVTMMFWYRQQPGQSLTLIATANQGSEATYESGFVIDKFPISRPNLTFSTLTVSNMSPEDSSIYLCSVQRQTNTEAFFGQGTRLTVV.

This clonotype has at least ten counts. This chain joins TRBV30 and TRBJ1-6; 10 nucleotides agree with TRBD1. V dropped 0 bases and J dropped 7; count of bases not matched to a gene: 6. The CDR3 consists of 16 residues. Germline V gene lookup returns CDR1 GTSNPN and CDR2 SVGIG (reference sequence). The CDR3 spells CAWSVPGTGENSPLHF. CDR3 DNA sequence: TGTGCCTGGAGTGTACCTGGGACAGGGGAAAATTCACCCCTCCACTTT. Based on the CDR3 plus reference TRBV30 and TRBJ1-6, the full variable domain is SQTIHQWPATLVQPVGSPLSLECTVEGTSNPNLYWYRQAAGRGLQLLFYSVGIGQISSEVPQNLSASRPQDRQFILSSKKLLLSDSGFYLCAWSVPGTGENSPLHFGNGTRLTVT.

This clonotype was recorded at least ten times. Written as DNA, the CDR3 is TGTGCCAGCAGACTACAGGGTGGTGGCACTGAAGCTTTCTTT. Translating it yields CASRLQGGGTEAFF. J is TRBJ1-1 and V is TRBV6-1; D is possibly TRBD1 (6 bases). V lost 6 bases, J lost 4 bases, and 15 bases lay in between. Germline assignment: CDR1 MNHNS and CDR2 SASEGT. The CDR3 has 14 residues.

This clonotype was seen at least ten times. The rearrangement joins TRBV6-2 or TRBV6-3 to TRBJ1-3; D may be TRBD1 (5 bases). V was shortened by 0 bases and J by 2 bases, with 11 bases between the two germline ends. The CDR3 is made up of 16 amino acids. Germline V CDR1 and CDR2: MNHEY, SVGEGT. As DNA, the CDR3 is TGTGCCAGCAGTTACTCGGACGGGACGGCTGGAAACACCATATATTTT. Amino acid sequence: CASSYSDGTAGNTIYF.

This clonotype was found many times. The CDR3 bases are TGTGCCAGCAGTTACGACCCGGGACAGGGCGTGACCGGGGAGCTGTTTTTT. Its protein is CASSYDPGQGVTGELFF. The chain couples TRBV6-2 or TRBV6-3 to TRBJ2-2, with 9 bases lining up with TRBD1. This CDR3 contains 17 residues. CDR1 is MNHEY and CDR2 is SVGEGT in the germline V gene. V was clipped by 2 bases and J by 5 bases; unmatched bases: 9.

The chain combines TRBV19 with TRBJ1-2, with unresolved D. CDR1 is LNHDA and CDR2 is SQIVND in the germline V gene (reference sequence). With 5 bases removed from V and 7 bases from J, the gap between germline ends came to 11 bases. The CDR3 totals 12 residues. This chain's CDR3 is CASSAKVAGYTF. The CDR3 DNA reads as TGTGCCAGTAGTGCAAAGGTTGCTGGCTACACCTTC.

This clonotype appeared many times. This chain joins TRBV20-1 and TRBJ2-3, with TRBD1 matching over 7 bases. Germline V gene sequence: CDR1 DFQATT, CDR2 SNEGSKA (reference sequence). V was pared by 3 bases and J by 4 bases, with 7 bases of the junction left unmatched. The length of the CDR3 is 14 residues. The CDR3 DNA is TGCAGTGCTAGTAGGGGGCGAAGCCCAGATACGCAGTATTTT. It translates to CSASRGRSPDTQYF.

This clonotype has a count of ten or more. J is TRBJ2-7 and V is TRBV6-2 or TRBV6-3; D may be TRBD2 (6 bases). CDR1 and CDR2 (germline): MNHEY, SVGEGT. Trimming pared 0 bases from V and 3 bases from J, leaving 12 bases between. The CDR3 covers 15 residues. The CDR3, as DNA: TGTGCCAGCAGTTACTCGATTGGCGGGATCTACGAGCAGTACTTC. Translated: CASSYSIGGIYEQYF.

This chain joins TRBV6-2 or TRBV6-3 and TRBJ2-5, with D maybe TRBD2 (6 bases). The CDR3 covers 15 residues. Germline V CDR1 and CDR2: MNHEY, SVGEGT. Trimming removed 2 bases at V and 5 bases at J, with 15 bases between. The CDR3 sequence: CASSYGGTFGETQYF. The CDR3 DNA reads TGTGCCAGCAGTTACGGCGGGACCTTTGGGGAGACCCAGTACTTC.

This clonotype has a count of ten or more. The J gene is TRBJ1-5, the V gene TRBV2; TRBD1 matches at 7 bases. Trimming at V came to 6 bases and at J to 1 base, leaving 15 bases not matched to a gene. Germline V gene data show CDR1 as SNHLY and CDR2 as FYNNEI. The CDR3 extends over 18 amino acids. The CDR3 loop is CASRYRGGDYLSNQPQHF. CDR3 in DNA: TGTGCCAGCAGATACCGAGGGGGCGATTATTTGAGCAATCAGCCCCAGCATTTT.

The rearrangement joins TRBV7-9 to TRBJ2-1; 11 bases are a match to TRBD2. The DNA end is more similar to TRBJ2-7, so the J call may be wrong. The germline CDR1 and CDR2 sequences are SEHNR and FQNEAQ (reference sequence). The CDR3 is 17 amino acids. CDR3 in amino acids: CASSHPTSGKTYNEQYF. As DNA, the CDR3 is TGTGCCAGCAGTCACCCGACTAGCGGGAAAACCTACAATGAGCAGTACTTC.

This chain joins TRBV10-3 and TRBJ2-5, with TRBD2 matching 7 bases. The CDR3 extends over 13 amino acids. V shed 6 bases and J 4 bases; nucleotides not matched to a gene: 5. Germline V gene data show CDR1 as ENHRY and CDR2 as SYGVKD. CDR3 region: CAISRGVRETQYF. CDR3 nucleotides: TGTGCCATCAGCCGGGGGGTTAGAGAGACCCAGTACTTC.

V gene TRBV20-1 combines with J gene TRBJ2-5; D is unclear. Trimming stripped 0 bases from V and 5 bases from J, with 13 bases between. The CDR3 runs to 14 residues. The germline V gene has CDR1 DFQATT and CDR2 SNEGSKA (reference sequence). CDR3 residues: CSARDVRQDETQYF. DNA for the CDR3: TGCAGTGCTAGAGATGTCCGGCAAGACGAGACCCAGTACTTC.

This clonotype came up many times. V usage is TRBV9 and J usage is TRBJ1-1; possibly TRBD1 for D (6 bases). This CDR3 is built from 15 residues. Germline CDR1 SGDLS, CDR2 YYNGEE. V was clipped by 0 bases and J by 0 bases, with 9 bases between them. CDR3 sequence (DNA): TGTGCCAGCAGCGTAGCGGGACAATTGAACACTGAAGCTTTCTTT. It yields the protein CASSVAGQLNTEAFF.

The chain recombines TRBV7-2 with TRBJ1-2; 8 bases map to TRBD1. With V trimmed by 1 base and J by 4 bases, 8 bases remained unmatched. This CDR3 spans 16 amino acids. Germline V lookup: CDR1 SGHTA, CDR2 FQGNSA. CDR3 DNA sequence: TGTGCCAGCAGCTTAGGACAGGGGTTCGCGGGCTATGGCTACACCTTC. Translation: CASSLGQGFAGYGYTF.

This clonotype was seen only a few times. One end of the junction does not line up with germline, which may come from a read error. The chain uses TRBV5-1 and TRBJ2-5; D possibly corresponds to TRBD2 (6 bases). The germline gives CDR1 SGHRS, CDR2 YFSETQ. This CDR3 contains 11 residues. As DNA, the CDR3 is TGCGCCAGCAGCCTACGGGAGACCCAGCACTTC. Translating it yields CASSLRETQHF.

There are many counts of this clonotype. The chain recombines TRBV18 with TRBJ2-3; 8 bases align to TRBD2. CDR3 length: 15 residues. J was trimmed by 0 bases and V by 2 bases; bases with no gene match: 1. From germline, CDR1 is KGHSH and CDR2 LQKENI. The CDR3 sequence is CASSPTSGSTDTQYF. CDR3 in DNA: TGTGCCAGCTCACCAACTAGCGGTAGCACAGATACGCAGTATTTT.

This clonotype was recorded at least ten times. The chain couples TRBV2 to TRBJ2-7, with 9 nucleotides matching TRBD1. Germline V lookup: CDR1 SNHLY, CDR2 FYNNEI. CDR3 size: 14 residues. The J segment lost 5 bases and the V segment lost 6 bases, leaving 8 bases of the junction unmatched. The CDR3 spells CASRNTGGSNEQYF. CDR3 nucleotide sequence: TGTGCCAGCAGAAACACAGGGGGCTCTAACGAGCAGTACTTC.

This clonotype was picked up many times. The chain couples TRBV28 to TRBJ1-1; D unresolved. V was clipped by 5 bases and J by 4 bases, with 14 bases between them. CDR1 is MDHEN and CDR2 is SYDVKM in the germline V gene. This CDR3 is 14 amino acids long. This CDR3 reads CASSPTMGVTEAFF. As DNA, the CDR3 is TGTGCCAGCAGTCCTACTATGGGAGTCACTGAAGCTTTCTTT.

This clonotype was recorded a few times. CDR3 sequence (DNA): TGTGCCAGCAGCCAAGAAGCAGGTACCGGGGAGCTGTTTTTT. Amino acids: CASSQEAGTGELFF. The J gene is TRBJ2-2, the V gene TRBV11-1; D unresolved. Germline V gene data show CDR1 as SGHAT and CDR2 as FQDESV (reference sequence). CDR3 length equals 14 residues. Trimming left V 5 bases short and J 5 bases short, with 12 bases between. The whole variable domain, remainder taken from reference TRBV11-1 and TRBJ2-2, is EAEVAQSPRYKITEKSQAVAFWCDPISGHATLYWYRQILGQGPELLVQFQDESVVDDSQLPKDRFSAERLKGVDSTLKIQPAELGDSAMYLCASSQEAGTGELFFGEGSRLTVL.

This clonotype was picked up a small number of times. J is TRBJ1-2 and V is TRBV25-1; perhaps TRBD1 as D (6 bases). Germline V lookup: CDR1 MGHDK, CDR2 SYGVNS. Trimming stripped 4 bases from V and 4 bases from J, with 16 bases between. The CDR3 extends over 15 amino acids. DNA for the CDR3: TGTGCCAGCAGTGGATGGACAGCATTGGGCTATGGCTACACCTTC. This translates into CASSGWTALGYGYTF.

This clonotype was observed at least ten times. The chain employs TRBV2 and TRBJ2-3; no clear D. CDR1 is SNHLY and CDR2 is FYNNEI in the germline V gene. The germline V and J ends were trimmed by 8 bases and 3 bases, with 21 bases remaining between them. The CDR3 spans 16 residues. CDR3: CASGHGLTFRTDTQYF. In nucleotides, the CDR3 is TGTGCCAGCGGTCACGGCTTGACTTTTCGGACAGATACGCAGTATTTT.

The chain carries TRBV30 and TRBJ1-2; possible D gene TRBD1, 6 bases. The CDR3 is 16 residues long. V lost 1 base and J lost 3, with 18 bases in between. Germline V lookup: CDR1 GTSNPN, CDR2 SVGIG (reference sequence). The CDR3 sequence: CAWSANYRVLYYGYTF. CDR3 sequence (DNA): TGTGCCTGGAGTGCTAATTACAGGGTGCTGTACTATGGCTACACCTTC.

The V and J genes are TRBV4-2 and TRBJ2-1; possible D gene TRBD2, 6 bases. Germline V gene lookup returns CDR1 LGHNA and CDR2 YNFKEQ. V shed 4 bases and J shed 7 bases, with 11 bases lying between them. The CDR3 has 13 amino acids. The DNA of the CDR3 is TGTGCCAGCAGCCCGCGGGAAAGAAATGAGCAGTTCTTC. Its protein is CASSPRERNEQFF.

This clonotype was observed at least ten times. V usage is TRBV13 and J usage is TRBJ2-7; D assignment may be TRBD1 or TRBD2 (7 bases each). Trimming took 6 bases from V and 0 from J, leaving 15 bases between them. Looked up from germline, CDR1 is PRHDT and CDR2 is FYEKMQ (reference sequence). The CDR3 sequence is 15 residues long. The CDR3 region has the DNA TGTGCCAGCAGTTCAGGGGGGGGCGGCTCCTACGAGCAGTACTTC. Its translation is CASSSGGGGSYEQYF. The whole variable domain, filled in from reference TRBV13 and TRBJ2-7, reads AAGVIQSPRHLIKEKRETATLKCYPIPRHDTVYWYQQGPGQDPQFLISFYEKMQSDKGSIPDRFSAQQFSDYHSELNMSSLELGDSALYFCASSSGGGGSYEQYFGPGTRLTVT.

The chain uses TRBV10-3 and TRBJ2-7; no definite D call. The length of the CDR3 is 12 residues. Germline CDR1 reads ENHRY; CDR2 reads SYGVKD. V shed 3 bases and J shed 0 bases, with 3 bases lying between them. The chain's CDR3 is CAISDYSYEQYF. The CDR3 DNA reads as TGTGCCATCAGTGACTACTCCTACGAGCAGTACTTC.

This clonotype appeared many times. The rearrangement links TRBV5-1 to TRBJ1-2, with 8 bases aligning to TRBD1. V shed 2 bases and J 0 bases; nucleotides not matched to a gene: 3. The length of the CDR3 is 15 residues. Germline CDR1 reads SGHRS; CDR2 reads YFSETQ. The CDR3: CASSLQGGANYGYTF. DNA for the CDR3: TGCGCCAGCAGCTTACAGGGGGGAGCTAACTATGGCTACACCTTC. The full variable domain, in which reference TRBV5-1 and TRBJ1-2 provide the parts outside the CDR3, is KAGVTQTPRYLIKTRGQQVTLSCSPISGHRSVSWYQQTPGQGLQFLFEYFSETQRNKGNFPGRFSGRQFSNSRSEMNVSTLELGDSALYLCASSLQGGANYGYTFGSGTRLTVV.